A single sample gave rise to the 12 T cell receptor beta chains below, sequenced in a study of blood T cell repertoires in COVID-19. Method: immunoSEQ multiplex PCR; TCRdb's copy keeps in-frame clones and lacks some. Of more than 85,000 clones in the sample, over 70% were seen once. Sequencing was carried out using peripheral blood. These TCRs come from a woman aged 50 to 60 with acute or convalescent COVID-19.

This clone was detected once. The chain uses TRBV7-9 and TRBJ1-2; D unclear. This CDR3 has 16 amino acids. V was pared by 5 bases and J by 8 bases, with 24 bases between. Germline V gene data show CDR1 as SEHNR and CDR2 as FQNEAQ (reference sequence). The DNA for the CDR3 is TGTGCCAGCAGCCATTCCACCCAGGCCGGTTCTCGCGGCTACACCTTC. Translated, it gives CASSHSTQAGSRGYTF.

The chain carries TRBV3-1 (or the pseudogene TRBV3-2) and TRBJ2-1, with a tentative D call TRBD2 (7 bases). CDR1 is LGHDT, CDR2 YNNKEL, per germline (reference sequence). The CDR3 has 17 amino acids. Trimming took off 1 base at V and 4 bases at J, with 17 bases between the two ends. DNA of the CDR3: TGTGCCAGCAGCCAAGTCTTGCGGGGGCTCCAATACAATGAGCAGTTCTTC. The encoded protein is CASSQVLRGLQYNEQFF.

V usage is TRBV5-1 and J usage is TRBJ2-7; a weak D match, TRBD2 (5 bases). Germline V CDR1 and CDR2: SGHRS, YFSETQ. This CDR3 has 15 amino acids. V lost 0 bases, J lost 2 bases, and 12 bases lay in between. CDR3: CASSLEGMRAYEQYF. CDR3 in DNA: TGCGCCAGCAGCTTGGAAGGGATGAGGGCCTACGAGCAGTACTTC.

The chain is built from TRBV27 and TRBJ2-5, with a tentative D call TRBD2 (6 bases). The germline V and J ends were trimmed by 4 bases and 4 bases, with 19 bases remaining between them. CDR3 length: 16 amino acids. Germline CDR1 is MNHEY and CDR2 is SMNVEV (reference sequence). DNA of the CDR3: TGTGCCAGCAGTTCTTCTCGGGACTCCTGGGGAGAGACCCAGTACTTC. Residues: CASSSSRDSWGETQYF.

CDR3 in DNA: TGTGCCAGCAGCCAAGCGGCGGCATGGGGCGGCTACACCTTC. Its translation: CASSQAAAWGGYTF. This chain uses TRBV3-1 (or the pseudogene TRBV3-2) with TRBJ1-2, with a weak D call TRBD1 (5 bases). Germline-derived CDR1 and CDR2 are LGHDT and YNNKEL (reference sequence). Trimming took 1 base from V and 8 from J, leaving 14 bases between them. The CDR3 totals 14 residues.

The CDR3, as DNA: TGTGCCAGCAGCTGGAATTCGGGGGGTGGCTACACCTTC. It codes for CASSWNSGGGYTF. This chain uses TRBV5-5 with TRBJ1-2, with D tentatively TRBD1 (5 bases). The CDR3 length is 13 residues. Germline loops: CDR1 SGHKS, CDR2 YYEKEE (reference sequence). Deletions cut 3 bases from V and 7 bases from J, with 13 bases between.

The genes are TRBV6-5 and TRBJ1-1; 7 nucleotides agree with TRBD1. In germline, CDR1 is MNHEY, CDR2 SVGAGI. The CDR3 runs 15 residues. V lost 7 bases to trimming and J lost 0 bases; unmatched junction nucleotides: 8. CDR3 residues: CASKTKQGLNTEAFF. CDR3 DNA sequence: TGTGCCAGCAAGACCAAACAGGGGCTGAACACTGAAGCTTTCTTT.

This chain joins TRBV3-1 (or the pseudogene TRBV3-2) and TRBJ2-1; 7 bases match TRBD1. This CDR3 contains 14 residues. J gave up 5 bases and V 1 base, and 2 bases lay outside the gene matches. Germline CDR1 and CDR2: LGHDT and YNNKEL (reference sequence). CDR3 in DNA: TGTGCCAGCAGCCAAGCCAGGGGGAACAATGAGCAGTTCTTC. Amino acid sequence: CASSQARGNNEQFF.

The chain has TRBV7-9 and TRBJ1-5; weak D call: TRBD1 (6 bases). The germline V gene encodes CDR1 SEHNR and CDR2 FQNEAQ (reference sequence). Trimming removed 3 bases from V and 2 bases from J, with 14 bases in between. The CDR3 has 16 residues. The CDR3 DNA reads as TGTGCCAGCAGCTTTTCTTCAGGGGTGCGCAATCAGCCCCAGCATTTT. This codes for CASSFSSGVRNQPQHF.

In its sample, this clone was seen a few times. The chain has TRBV5-1 and TRBJ1-5, with D possibly TRBD1 on 6 matching bases. The V end was cut by 0 bases, the J end by 5 bases, with 12 bases between. Germline assignment: CDR1 SGHRS and CDR2 YFSETQ. This CDR3 has 15 residues. DNA for the CDR3: TGCGCCAGCAGCTTGGGCGGGGGCGCGGATCAGCCCCAGCATTTT. Its protein is CASSLGGGADQPQHF. The variable domain in full, completed from reference TRBV5-1 and TRBJ1-5, reads KAGVTQTPRYLIKTRGQQVTLSCSPISGHRSVSWYQQTPGQGLQFLFEYFSETQRNKGNFPGRFSGRQFSNSRSEMNVSTLELGDSALYLCASSLGGGADQPQHFGDGTRLSIL.

The V and J genes are TRBV20-1 and TRBJ1-5, with 7 bases lining up with TRBD1. CDR1 is DFQATT and CDR2 is SNEGSKA in the germline V gene (reference sequence). The J segment lost 7 bases and the V segment lost 3 bases, leaving 12 bases of the junction unmatched. There are 15 residues in the CDR3. The CDR3 sequence is CSASDTGDPAQPQHF. CDR3 nucleotides: TGCAGTGCTAGTGACACAGGGGACCCTGCCCAGCCCCAGCATTTT.

The V call is TRBV9, the J call TRBJ2-1; D unclear. Germline V CDR1 and CDR2: SGDLS, YYNGEE. This CDR3 has 15 residues. V was trimmed by 1 base and J by 8 bases, leaving 16 bases between them. In nucleotides, the CDR3 is TGTGCCAGCAGCGTATACGGATTTCCAGGCGATGAGCAGTTCTTC. Its translation: CASSVYGFPGDEQFF.